The 13 T cell receptor beta chains below come from one sample, sequenced in a study of beta chain features in type 1 diabetes. General study results and limits: TCRB CDR3s from Type 1 diabetes patients were moderately but significantly shorter in all four CD4+ subsets.

Antigens for these TCRs are unknown. The study reverse transcribed the entire isolated RNA, so it sequenced expressed TCRB transcripts. Data came from immunoSEQ multiplex PCR; TCRdb stores just in-frame clones and leaves some out. The sample shows 250,000 to 300,000 clones, roughly a quarter of them seen only once. The sequencing input was naive CD4+ T cells from blood. The receptor set was obtained from a woman aged 30 to 39 with type 1 diabetes.

This clone occurred a few times. J is TRBJ1-1 and V is TRBV19, with 7 bases aligning to TRBD1. V gave up 7 bases and J gave up 6 bases; unmatched junction bases: 5. Germline CDR1 reads LNHDA; CDR2 reads SQIVND (reference sequence). CDR3 length: 12 residues. The CDR3 bases are TGTGCCAGTACCCTCGGACAGGCTGAAGCTTTCTTT. This translates into CASTLGQAEAFF.

The CDR3 nucleotides are TGCAGCGTTGGGTCCCCCGGGACAGGGCCTATTATCTCCTACAATGAGCAGTTCTTC. Translating gives CSVGSPGTGPIISYNEQFF. The chain employs TRBV29-1 and TRBJ2-1, with TRBD1 matching over 9 bases. The V and J ends lost 4 bases and 0 bases, in that order; junction bases with no gene match: 16. The CDR3 loop spans 19 amino acids. The V gene's germline CDR1 is SQVTM and CDR2 ANQGSEA.

The genes are TRBV5-1 and TRBJ2-7; 14 bases agree with TRBD2. Germline CDR1 and CDR2: SGHRS and YFSETQ. The trim removed 3 bases at V and 5 bases at J, leaving 4 bases unmatched. The CDR3 is 15 residues long. The CDR3 reads CASSSGLAGADEQYF. The CDR3 region has the DNA TGCGCCAGCAGCTCGGGACTAGCGGGAGCGGACGAGCAGTACTTC.

This clone showed up just a few times. This chain links TRBV7-9 with TRBJ2-5, with D possibly TRBD2 on 5 matching bases. V dropped 4 bases and J dropped 5 bases, with 14 bases sitting between them. The CDR3 sequence is 14 residues long. The germline gives CDR1 SEHNR, CDR2 FQNEAQ (reference sequence). CDR3 amino acids: CASSYPRGFETQYF. CDR3 DNA sequence: TGTGCCAGCAGCTACCCTCGAGGGTTCGAGACCCAGTACTTC.

CDR3 nucleotides: TGTGCCTTCTCTCGGGGGGGCGTAGGTCAGCCCCAGCATTTT. This translates into CAFSRGGVGQPQHF. This rearrangement joins TRBV30 to TRBJ1-5; D perhaps matches TRBD1 (6 bases). Trimming removed 7 bases from V and 6 bases from J, with 19 bases in between. The CDR3 length is 14 residues. CDR1 GTSNPN and CDR2 SVGIG come from the germline V gene (reference sequence).

The chain joins TRBV4-1 to TRBJ2-5; D ambiguous. Trimming stripped 2 bases from V and 2 bases from J, with 9 bases between. This CDR3 contains 14 residues. Germline-derived CDR1 and CDR2 are MGHRA and YSYEKL. The CDR3 loop reads CASSQPGLQETQYF. CDR3 bases: TGCGCCAGCAGCCAACCTGGGCTGCAAGAGACCCAGTACTTC.

This rearrangement joins TRBV30 to TRBJ2-7; unclear D gene. V lost 7 bases to trimming and J lost 4 bases, with 11 bases between them. Germline V lookup: CDR1 GTSNPN, CDR2 SVGIG (reference sequence). The CDR3 runs to 11 residues. This CDR3 reads CALATYYEQYF. CDR3 sequence (DNA): TGTGCCTTAGCTACTTATTACGAGCAGTACTTC. The entire variable domain, with the rest obtained from reference TRBV30 and TRBJ2-7, is as follows: SQTIHQWPATLVQPVGSPLSLECTVEGTSNPNLYWYRQAAGRGLQLLFYSVGIGQISSEVPQNLSASRPQDRQFILSSKKLLLSDSGFYLCALATYYEQYFGPGTRLTVT.

This clone was counted a few times. This chain connects TRBV19 to TRBJ1-1, with D possibly being TRBD1 (5 bases). Trimming stripped 3 bases from V and 5 bases from J, with 19 bases between. This CDR3 is 16 amino acids long. Germline values: CDR1 LNHDA, CDR2 SQIVND (reference sequence). The CDR3 nucleotides are TGTGCCAGTAGTATTGGTGAGAACAGGCGGTGGACTGAAGCTTTCTTT. Protein: CASSIGENRRWTEAFF.

V is TRBV27 and J is TRBJ1-1, with 12 bases aligning to TRBD1. The trim removed 1 base at V and 4 bases at J, leaving 16 bases unmatched. CDR1 and CDR2 (germline): MNHEY, SMNVEV (reference sequence). The CDR3 runs to 20 residues. The CDR3 loop is CASSLLSLVGTGGKGTEAFF. The CDR3 DNA sequence: TGTGCCAGCAGTTTATTATCTCTGGTAGGGACAGGGGGCAAGGGCACTGAAGCTTTCTTT.

The V call is TRBV2, the J call TRBJ2-7, with D maybe TRBD2 (6 bases). V was pared by 5 bases and J by 5 bases, with 19 bases between. Germline-derived CDR1 and CDR2 are SNHLY and FYNNEI. This CDR3 contains 15 residues. CDR3 in DNA: TGTGCCAGCAGTTATATCGGGAGTTTTAGTGACGAGCAGTACTTC. It encodes CASSYIGSFSDEQYF.

In its sample, this clone was seen a few times. The chain recombines TRBV28 with TRBJ2-5; tentatively, D is TRBD2 (6 bases). Germline V lookup: CDR1 MDHEN, CDR2 SYDVKM. The length of the CDR3 is 14 residues. Trimming shortened V by 7 bases and J by 0 bases, and 12 bases separated the two germline ends. CDR3 region: CASNAPGDQETQYF. The CDR3 DNA sequence: TGTGCCAGCAATGCTCCGGGGGACCAAGAGACCCAGTACTTC.

The chain is built from TRBV30 and TRBJ2-5, with D maybe TRBD1 (5 bases). V was clipped by 0 bases and J by 1 base, with 15 bases between them. Germline V gene data show CDR1 as GTSNPN and CDR2 as SVGIG (reference sequence). The CDR3 totals 16 residues. In DNA form, the CDR3 reads TGTGCCTGGAGTGTACGGGCAGGGCCCCTCCAAGAGACCCAGTACTTC. It is translated as CAWSVRAGPLQETQYF.

A few counts support this clone. This chain uses TRBV9 with TRBJ2-5; 12 nucleotides match TRBD2. Per germline, CDR1 SGDLS and CDR2 YYNGEE. The V and J ends lost 2 bases and 3 bases, in that order; junction bases with no gene match: 2. CDR3 length equals 15 residues. DNA of the CDR3: TGTGCCAGCAGCGTGAGACTAGCGGGAGAAGAGACCCAGTACTTC. It codes for CASSVRLAGEETQYF. The full variable domain, its missing parts supplied by reference TRBV9 and TRBJ2-5, is DSGVTQTPKHLITATGQRVTLRCSPRSGDLSVYWYQQSLDQGLQFLIQYYNGEERAKGNILERFSAQQFPDLHSELNLSSLELGDSALYFCASSVRLAGEETQYFGPGTRLLVL.